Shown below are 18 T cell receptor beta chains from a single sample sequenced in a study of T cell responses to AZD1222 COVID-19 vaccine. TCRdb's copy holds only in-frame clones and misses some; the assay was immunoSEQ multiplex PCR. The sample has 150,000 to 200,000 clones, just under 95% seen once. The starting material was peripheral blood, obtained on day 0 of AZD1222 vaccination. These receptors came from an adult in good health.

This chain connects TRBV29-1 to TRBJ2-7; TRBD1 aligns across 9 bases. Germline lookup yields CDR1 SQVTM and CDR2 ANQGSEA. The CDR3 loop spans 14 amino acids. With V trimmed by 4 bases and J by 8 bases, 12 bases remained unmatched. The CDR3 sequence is CSVAPGTGQAQQYF. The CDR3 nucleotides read TGCAGCGTTGCCCCGGGGACAGGGCAGGCGCAGCAGTACTTC.

CDR3 nucleotide sequence: TGTGCCAGCAGCATGGGACAGGGAGGGGGGACCTATGGCTACACCTTC. Its protein is CASSMGQGGGTYGYTF. V is TRBV7-2 and J is TRBJ1-2; 9 nucleotides line up with TRBD1. CDR3 length: 16 residues. Germline CDR1 is SGHTA and CDR2 is FQGNSA. V dropped 5 bases and J dropped 4; count of bases not matched to a gene: 11.

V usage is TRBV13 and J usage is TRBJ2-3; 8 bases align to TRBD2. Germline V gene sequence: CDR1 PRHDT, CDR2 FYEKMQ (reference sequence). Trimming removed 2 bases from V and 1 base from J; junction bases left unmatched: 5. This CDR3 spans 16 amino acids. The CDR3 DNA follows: TGTGCCAGCAGCTTAAGGGGTAGCGGGGGCACAGATACGCAGTATTTT. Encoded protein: CASSLRGSGGTDTQYF.

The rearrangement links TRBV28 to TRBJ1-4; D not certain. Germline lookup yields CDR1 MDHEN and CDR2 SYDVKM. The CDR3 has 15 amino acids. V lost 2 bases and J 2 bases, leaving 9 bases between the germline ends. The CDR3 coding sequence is TGTGCCAGCAGTTTAAGAGTCGGTACTAATGAAAAACTGTTTTTT. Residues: CASSLRVGTNEKLFF.

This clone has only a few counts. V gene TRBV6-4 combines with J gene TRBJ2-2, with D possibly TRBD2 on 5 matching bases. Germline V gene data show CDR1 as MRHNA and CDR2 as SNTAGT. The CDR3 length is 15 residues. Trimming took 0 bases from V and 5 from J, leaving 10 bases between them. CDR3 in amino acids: CASSDSAGETGELFF. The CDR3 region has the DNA TGTGCCAGCAGTGACTCGGCTGGGGAGACCGGGGAGCTGTTTTTT.

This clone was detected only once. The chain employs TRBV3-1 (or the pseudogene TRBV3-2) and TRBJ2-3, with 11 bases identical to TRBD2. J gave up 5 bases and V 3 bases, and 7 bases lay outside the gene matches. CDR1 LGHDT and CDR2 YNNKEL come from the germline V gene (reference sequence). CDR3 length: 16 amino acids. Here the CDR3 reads CASSHHSGGAGDTQYF. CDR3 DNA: TGTGCCAGCAGCCATCATAGCGGGGGGGCCGGAGATACGCAGTATTTT.

DNA of the CDR3: TGTGCCAGCAATAGCGGCCCCTACAATGAGCAGTTCTTC. Its protein is CASNSGPYNEQFF. The gene calls are TRBV2 and TRBJ2-1; D perhaps matches TRBD2 (6 bases). The CDR3 is made up of 13 amino acids. CDR1 is SNHLY and CDR2 is FYNNEI in the germline V gene. V shed 7 bases and J shed 2 bases, with 9 bases lying between them.

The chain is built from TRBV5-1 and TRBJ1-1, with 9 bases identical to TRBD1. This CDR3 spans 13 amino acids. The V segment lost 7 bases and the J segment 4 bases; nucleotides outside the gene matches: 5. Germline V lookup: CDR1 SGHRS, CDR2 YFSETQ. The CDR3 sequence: CASAGQGGTEAFF. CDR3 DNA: TGCGCCAGCGCGGGACAGGGCGGCACTGAAGCTTTCTTT. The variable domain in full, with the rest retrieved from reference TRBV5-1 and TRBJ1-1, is KAGVTQTPRYLIKTRGQQVTLSCSPISGHRSVSWYQQTPGQGLQFLFEYFSETQRNKGNFPGRFSGRQFSNSRSEMNVSTLELGDSALYLCASAGQGGTEAFFGQGTRLTVV.

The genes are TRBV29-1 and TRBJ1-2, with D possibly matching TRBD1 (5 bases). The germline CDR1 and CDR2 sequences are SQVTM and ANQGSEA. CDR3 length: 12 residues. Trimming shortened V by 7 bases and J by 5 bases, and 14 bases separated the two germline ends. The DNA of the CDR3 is TGCAGCGAGGGGAGTCGGGCTTATGGCTACACCTTC. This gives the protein CSEGSRAYGYTF.

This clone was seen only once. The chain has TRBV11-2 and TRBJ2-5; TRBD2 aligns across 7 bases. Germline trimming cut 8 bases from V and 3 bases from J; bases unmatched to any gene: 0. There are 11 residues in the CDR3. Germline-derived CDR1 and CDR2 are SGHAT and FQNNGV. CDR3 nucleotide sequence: TGTGCCAGCCGGGGGGAAGAGACCCAGTACTTC. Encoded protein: CASRGEETQYF.

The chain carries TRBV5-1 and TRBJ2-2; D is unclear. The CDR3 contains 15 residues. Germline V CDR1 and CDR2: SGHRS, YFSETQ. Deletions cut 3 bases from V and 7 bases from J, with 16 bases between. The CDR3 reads CASSSFPGRGGELFF. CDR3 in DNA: TGCGCCAGCAGCTCCTTTCCAGGTCGAGGCGGGGAGCTGTTTTTT.

Written as DNA, the CDR3 is TGTGCCAGCAGTTTGGGGGTTGGGGAAAAACTGTTTTTT. Protein sequence: CASSLGVGEKLFF. The V call is TRBV12-3 or TRBV12-4, the J call TRBJ1-4; tentatively, D is TRBD1 (5 bases). This CDR3 comprises 13 residues. V was trimmed by 3 bases and J by 8 bases, leaving 10 bases between them.

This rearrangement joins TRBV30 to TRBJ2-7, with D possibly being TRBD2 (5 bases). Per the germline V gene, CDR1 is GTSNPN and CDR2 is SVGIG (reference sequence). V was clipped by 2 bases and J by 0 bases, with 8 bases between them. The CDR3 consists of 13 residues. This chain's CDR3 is CAWSSSDSYEQYF. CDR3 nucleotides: TGTGCCTGGAGTAGTAGCGACTCCTACGAGCAGTACTTC.

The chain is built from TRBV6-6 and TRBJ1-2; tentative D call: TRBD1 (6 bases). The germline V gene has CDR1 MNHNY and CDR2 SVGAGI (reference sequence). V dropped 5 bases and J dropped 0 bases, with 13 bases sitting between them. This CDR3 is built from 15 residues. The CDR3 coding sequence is TGTGCCAGCAGTCCCCCTGACAGGTCTAACTATGGCTACACCTTC. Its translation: CASSPPDRSNYGYTF.

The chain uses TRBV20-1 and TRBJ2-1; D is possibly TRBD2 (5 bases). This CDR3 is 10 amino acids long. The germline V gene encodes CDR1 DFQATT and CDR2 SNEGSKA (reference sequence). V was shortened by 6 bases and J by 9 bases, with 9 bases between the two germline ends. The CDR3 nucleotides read TGCAGTGCGACACTAGGTGAGCAGTTCTTC. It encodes CSATLGEQFF.

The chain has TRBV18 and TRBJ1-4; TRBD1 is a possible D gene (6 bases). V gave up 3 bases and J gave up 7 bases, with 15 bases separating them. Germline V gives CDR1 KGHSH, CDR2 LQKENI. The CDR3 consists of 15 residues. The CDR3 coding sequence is TGTGCCAGCTCACCCCGGGGGGCCGGACGTGAAAAACTGTTTTTT. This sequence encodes CASSPRGAGREKLFF.

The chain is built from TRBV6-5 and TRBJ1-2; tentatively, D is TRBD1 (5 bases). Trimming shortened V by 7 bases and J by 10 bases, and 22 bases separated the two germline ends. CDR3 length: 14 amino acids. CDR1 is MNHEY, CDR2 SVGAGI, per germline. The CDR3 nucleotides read TGTGCCAGCACCTCGTTGGGAGGGGATAATGCCTACACCTTC. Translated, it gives CASTSLGGDNAYTF.

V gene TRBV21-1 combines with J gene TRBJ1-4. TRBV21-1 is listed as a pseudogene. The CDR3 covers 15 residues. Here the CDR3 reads CASSPWRRILEKLFF. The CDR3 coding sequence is TGTGCCAGCAGCCCGTGGAGGAGAATTTTAGAAAAACTGTTTTTT.